This T cell receptor (beta chain) was documented in a study of blood T cells in healthy people across ages. General study points: Getting older went along with TCR beta diversity per million T cells dropping roughly linearly. With naive T cell percentage, TCR beta diversity showed a strong correlation.

The use of a sample-barcoded 5' primer and a J-beta primer mix characterized a second PCR of roughly 7 to 12 cycles. TCRdb used MiXCR to reprocess the 5' RACE reads, holding one entry per CDR3 protein. The table lists 850,000 or so distinct CDR3 sequences, more than 25% of them singletons. The CDR3 is 17 amino acids. Trimming took off 2 bases at V and 3 bases at J, with 17 bases between the two ends. Germline lookup yields CDR1 SGHVS and CDR2 FQNEAQ. About this clonotype itself: Its antigen is not known.

The sequenced material came from blood. This chain connects TRBV7-8 to TRBJ1-3; D is uncertain. The sequence was collected from an elderly woman in good health. The CDR3 nucleotides are TGTGCCAGCAGCTTATTCCCCACCGACTCGGATGGAAACACCATATATTTT. Translating it yields CASSLFPTDSDGNTIYF.